Each of the 2 T cell receptor beta chains below was sequenced from the same sample in a study of early stage breast cancer tumors. Generated by immunoSEQ multiplex PCR, the TCRdb table keeps only in-frame clones and is missing some. There are 5,000 to 6,500 clones in the sample; around 73% occur only once, and over 8.5% lies in the top ten. Input material: normal breast tissue next to the tumor. These receptors all stem from a person aged 40-50 years with breast cancer.

This rearrangement joins TRBV15 to TRBJ2-7; 8 positions agree with TRBD2. The CDR3 has 12 amino acids. In germline, CDR1 is LNHNV, CDR2 YYDKDF (reference sequence). J lost 6 bases, V lost 5 bases, and 3 bases had no gene match. For the CDR3, the DNA is TGTGCCACCAGCCGGGGGGGAGGCGAGCAGTACTTC. This gives the protein CATSRGGGEQYF.

The chain carries TRBV6-1 and TRBJ1-3, with a possible D match to TRBD1 (6 bases). The V gene's germline CDR1 is MNHNS and CDR2 SASEGT. CDR3 length: 13 residues. The V and J ends lost 4 bases and 6 bases respectively, with 10 bases between them. The CDR3, as DNA: TGTGCCAGCAGTGCAGGGGCTGCAAACACCATATATTTT. Translation gives CASSAGAANTIYF.